This TCR beta chain appears in the sequencing data of a study of blood T cell repertoires in COVID-19. Overall study: Material from acute and convalescent COVID-19 was sourced from the United States, Italy and Spain. T cells, B-cell-depleted T cells, or PBMCs provided the cDNA or gDNA that served as material.

Sequenced by immunoSEQ multiplex PCR; TCRdb stores in-frame clones only, minus some. The sample has tens of thousands of clones; roughly 86% are singletons. The germline CDR1 and CDR2 sequences are SGHTA and FQGNSA. V shed 6 bases and J 2 bases; nucleotides not matched to a gene: 3. The CDR3 length is 14 residues. Sequenced input: peripheral blood. This clonotype was obtained from a man between 65 and 85 years old with acute or convalescent COVID-19. J is TRBJ2-1 and V is TRBV7-2, with 8 positions matching TRBD1. CDR3 sequence: CASRGQGAYNEQFF. CDR3 coding DNA: TGTGCCAGCAGAGGACAGGGAGCCTACAATGAGCAGTTCTTC. Together with reference TRBV7-2 and TRBJ2-1, the CDR3 gives the full variable domain: GAGVSQSPSNKVTEKGKDVELRCDPISGHTALYWYRQSLGQGLEFLIYFQGNSAPDKSGLPSDRFSAERTGGSVSTLTIQRTQQEDSAVYLCASRGQGAYNEQFFGPGTRLTVL.